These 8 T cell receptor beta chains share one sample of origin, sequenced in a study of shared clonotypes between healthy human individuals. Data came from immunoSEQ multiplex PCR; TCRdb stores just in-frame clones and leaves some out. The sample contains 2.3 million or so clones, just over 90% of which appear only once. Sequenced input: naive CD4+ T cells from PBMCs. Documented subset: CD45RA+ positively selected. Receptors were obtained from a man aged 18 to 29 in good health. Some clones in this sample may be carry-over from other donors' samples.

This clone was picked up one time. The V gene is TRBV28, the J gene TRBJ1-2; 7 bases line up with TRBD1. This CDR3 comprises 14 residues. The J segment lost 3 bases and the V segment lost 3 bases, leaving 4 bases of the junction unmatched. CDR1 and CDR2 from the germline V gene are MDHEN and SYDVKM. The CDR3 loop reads CASSFGGTDYGYTF. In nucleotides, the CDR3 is TGTGCCAGCAGTTTCGGTGGGACAGACTATGGCTACACCTTC.

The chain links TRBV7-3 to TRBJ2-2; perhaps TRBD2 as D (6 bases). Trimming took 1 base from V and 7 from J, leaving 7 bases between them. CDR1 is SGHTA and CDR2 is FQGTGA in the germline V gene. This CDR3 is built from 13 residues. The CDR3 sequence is CASSLSGVGELFF. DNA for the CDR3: TGTGCCAGCAGCTTAAGCGGGGTCGGGGAGCTGTTTTTT.

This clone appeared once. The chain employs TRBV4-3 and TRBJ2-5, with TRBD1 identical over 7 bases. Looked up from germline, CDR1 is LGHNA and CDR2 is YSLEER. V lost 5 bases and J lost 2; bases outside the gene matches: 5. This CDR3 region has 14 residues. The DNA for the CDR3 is TGCGCCAGCAGCTTCACGGGACAGCAAGAGACCCAGTACTTC. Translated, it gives CASSFTGQQETQYF.

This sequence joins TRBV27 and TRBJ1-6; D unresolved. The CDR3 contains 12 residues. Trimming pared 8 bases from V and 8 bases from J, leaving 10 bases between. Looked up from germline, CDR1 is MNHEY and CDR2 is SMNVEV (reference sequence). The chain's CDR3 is CASGLADSPLHF. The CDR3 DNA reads TGTGCCAGCGGACTCGCGGATTCACCCCTCCACTTT.

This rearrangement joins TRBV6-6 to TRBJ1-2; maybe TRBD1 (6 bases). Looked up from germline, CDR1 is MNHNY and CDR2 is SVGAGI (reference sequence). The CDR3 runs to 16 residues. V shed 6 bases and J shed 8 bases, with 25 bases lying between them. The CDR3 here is CASRSSLTGLIGGYTF. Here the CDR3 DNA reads TGTGCCAGCAGAAGTTCTTTAACAGGGTTGATTGGCGGCTACACCTTC.

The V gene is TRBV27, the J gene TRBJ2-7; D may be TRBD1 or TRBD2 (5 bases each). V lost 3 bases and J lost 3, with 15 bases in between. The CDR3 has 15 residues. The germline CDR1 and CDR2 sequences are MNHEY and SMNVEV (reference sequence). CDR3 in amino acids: CASSLGVGPFYEQYF. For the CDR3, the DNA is TGTGCCAGCAGTTTGGGGGTCGGGCCTTTCTACGAGCAGTACTTC.

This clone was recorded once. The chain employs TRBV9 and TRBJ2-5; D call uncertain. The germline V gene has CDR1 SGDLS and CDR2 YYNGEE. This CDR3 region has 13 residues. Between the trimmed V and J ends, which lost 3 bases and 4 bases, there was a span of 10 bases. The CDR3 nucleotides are TGTGCCAGCAGCGCTGGGGTAGGAGAGACCCAGTACTTC. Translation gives CASSAGVGETQYF.

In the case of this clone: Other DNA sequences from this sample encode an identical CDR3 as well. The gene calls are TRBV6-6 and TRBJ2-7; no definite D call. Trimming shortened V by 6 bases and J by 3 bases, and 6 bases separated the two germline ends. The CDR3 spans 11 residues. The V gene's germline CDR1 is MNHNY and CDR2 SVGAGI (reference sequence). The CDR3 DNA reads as TGTGCCAGCAGCTTGAACTACGAGCAGTACTTC. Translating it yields CASSLNYEQYF.